These T cell receptor beta chains were read from a single sample in a study of blood T cell repertoires in COVID-19. Assay: immunoSEQ multiplex PCR; the TCRdb copy retains only in-frame clones and omits some. The sample lists some 41,000 clones; about 81% were seen once. Material for sequencing was peripheral blood. These receptors were obtained from a man in his forties with active or convalescent COVID-19. Each CDR3 is given without its conserved first and last residue. The order of the fields is J gene, CDR3 length, V gene, CDR3 protein.

TRBJ2-3 | 14 | TRBV5-1 | ASSLVDRGLADTQY
TRBJ1-6 | 15 | TRBV28 | ASSPLGQGVNNSPLH
TRBJ2-3 | 13 | TRBV7-2 | ASSLVSGAPDTQY
TRBJ2-1 | 12 | TRBV29-1 | SDLAGGTYNEQF
TRBJ2-5 | 11 | TRBV18 | ASSTGYQETQY
TRBJ2-2 | 14 | TRBV5-1 | ASSLAGDRVSGELF
TRBJ1-2 | 13 | TRBV5-5 | ASSAGTAANYGYT
TRBJ1-1 | 11 | TRBV12-3/TRBV12-4 | ASSLGQNTEAF
TRBJ2-7 | 11 | TRBV5-5 | ASRRPGTYEQY
TRBJ2-5 | 13 | TRBV19 | ASSIGAGGPETQY
TRBJ2-7 | 13 | TRBV5-1 | ASSPGQNSLYEQY
TRBJ2-7 | 12 | TRBV29-1 | SADTGTVTYEQY
TRBJ1-3 | 14 | TRBV7-8 | ASSSRTGASGNTIY
TRBJ2-7 | 13 | TRBV18 | ASSVAGGSSYEQY
TRBJ2-5 | 12 | TRBV7-7 | ASSRTGIQETQY
TRBJ1-1 | 12 | TRBV6-6 | ASSYSETGTEAF
TRBJ1-1 | 13 | TRBV30 | AWSLETGGLTEAF
TRBJ1-4 | 9 | TRBV2 | ARRKGEKLF
TRBJ1-1 | 11 | TRBV7-2 | ASSLGPSTEAF
TRBJ1-4 | 14 | TRBV13 | ASSLNGQGDNEKLF
TRBJ1-6 | 11 | TRBV6-5 | ASSTQQNSPLH
TRBJ1-3 | 13 | TRBV9 | ASSVAQGVGNTIY
TRBJ2-1 | 9 | TRBV6-5 | ASLLAGEQF